This T cell receptor (beta chain) originates from a study of shared clonotypes between healthy human individuals. The naive CD8 fraction comprised CD45RO-negative cells positively selected for CCR7 and excluded terminally differentiated effector memory CD45RA+ cells. Germline V gives CDR1 MNHNS, CDR2 SASEGT. The length of the CDR3 is 14 residues. Between the trimmed V and J ends, which lost 6 bases and 3 bases, there was a span of 15 bases. The method was immunoSEQ multiplex PCR; TCRdb's version includes in-frame clones alone and lacks a portion of them. The top ten hold more than 0.95% of the sample, which has about 1,800,000 clones, approximately 95% seen once.

This receptor was taken from a young man in good health. This chain uses TRBV6-1 with TRBJ2-7; D unresolved. Sample: naive CD8+ T cells sorted from blood. Here the CDR3 reads CASSLEQTFYEQYF. In DNA, the CDR3 is TGTGCCAGCAGCCTCGAACAGACATTCTACGAGCAGTACTTC.